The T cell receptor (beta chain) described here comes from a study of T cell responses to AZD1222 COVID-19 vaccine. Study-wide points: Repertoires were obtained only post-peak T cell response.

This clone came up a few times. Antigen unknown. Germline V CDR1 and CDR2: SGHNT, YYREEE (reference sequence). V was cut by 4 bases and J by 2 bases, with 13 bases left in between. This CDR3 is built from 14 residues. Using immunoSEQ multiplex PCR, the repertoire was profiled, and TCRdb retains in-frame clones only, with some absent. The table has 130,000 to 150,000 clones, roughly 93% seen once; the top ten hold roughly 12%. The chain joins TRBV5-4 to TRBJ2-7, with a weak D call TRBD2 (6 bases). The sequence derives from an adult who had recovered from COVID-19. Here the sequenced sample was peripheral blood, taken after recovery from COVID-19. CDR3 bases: TGTGCCAGCAGCCCTACGGGAGACCCCTACGAGCAGTACTTC. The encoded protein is CASSPTGDPYEQYF.